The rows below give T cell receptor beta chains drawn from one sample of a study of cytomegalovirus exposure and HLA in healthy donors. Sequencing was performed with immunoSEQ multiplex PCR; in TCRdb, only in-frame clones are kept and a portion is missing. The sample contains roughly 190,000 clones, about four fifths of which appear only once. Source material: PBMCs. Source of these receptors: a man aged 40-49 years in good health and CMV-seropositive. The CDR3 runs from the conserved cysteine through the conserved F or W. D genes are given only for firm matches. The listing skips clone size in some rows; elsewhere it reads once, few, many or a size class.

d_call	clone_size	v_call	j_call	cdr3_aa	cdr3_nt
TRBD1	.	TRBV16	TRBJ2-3	CASSYGTGTDTQYF	TGTGCCAGCAGCTACGGGACAGGCACAGATACGCAGTATTTT
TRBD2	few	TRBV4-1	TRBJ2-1	CASSQLLAGGPYNEQFF	TGCGCCAGCAGCCAATTGCTAGCGGGAGGGCCGTACAATGAGCAGTTCTTC
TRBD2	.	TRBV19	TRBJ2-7	CASSIGTSGSYEQYF	TGTGCCAGTAGTATAGGGACTAGCGGGAGCTACGAGCAGTACTTC
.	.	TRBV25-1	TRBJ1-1	CASSESPGQAFF	TGTGCCAGCAGTGAATCGCCAGGCCAAGCTTTCTTT
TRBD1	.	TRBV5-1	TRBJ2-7	CASSPGQGVYEQYF	TGCGCCAGCAGCCCCGGGCAGGGGGTCTACGAGCAGTACTTC
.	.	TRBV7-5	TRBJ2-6	CARSISGQAGANVLTF	TGTGCCAGAAGCATTTCGGGACAGGCTGGGGCCAACGTCCTGACTTTC
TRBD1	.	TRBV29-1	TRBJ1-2	CSVEGDSNYGYTF	TGCAGCGTTGAAGGGGACAGTAACTATGGCTACACCTTC
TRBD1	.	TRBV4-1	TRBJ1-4	CASSTTDRENEKLFF	TGCGCCAGCAGCACCACGGACAGGGAGAATGAAAAACTGTTTTTT
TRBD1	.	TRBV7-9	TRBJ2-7	CASSLGTGGWNEQYF	TGTGCCAGCAGCTTAGGGACAGGGGGCTGGAACGAGCAGTACTTC
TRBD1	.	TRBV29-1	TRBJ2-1	CSVQWDRIPSSQFF	TGCAGCGTTCAGTGGGACAGAATACCATCCTCACAGTTCTTC
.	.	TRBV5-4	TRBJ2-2	CASSIDLEAGELFF	TGTGCCAGCAGCATCGACCTGGAGGCCGGGGAGCTGTTTTTT
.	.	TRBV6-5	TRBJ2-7	CASSYSPGWYEQYF	TGTGCCAGCAGTTACTCGCCAGGATGGTACGAGCAGTACTTC
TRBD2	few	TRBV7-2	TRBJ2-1	CASSSRAGVLNEQFF	TGTGCCAGCAGCTCCAGGGCGGGAGTCTTAAATGAGCAGTTCTTC
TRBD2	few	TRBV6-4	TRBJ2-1	CASSVFAGGLYNEQFF	TGTGCCAGCAGTGTTTTCGCGGGAGGGCTCTACAATGAGCAGTTCTTC
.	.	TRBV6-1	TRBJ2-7	CASSDPRGLGYEQYF	TGTGCCAGCAGTGACCCCAGGGGTTTGGGGTACGAGCAGTACTTC
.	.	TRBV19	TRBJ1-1	CASSIASGRGNTEAFF	TGTGCCAGTAGTATAGCTTCGGGGCGGGGGAACACTGAAGCTTTCTTT
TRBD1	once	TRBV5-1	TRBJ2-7	CASSLDRAPYEQYF	TGCGCCAGCAGCCTGGACAGGGCGCCCTACGAGCAGTACTTC
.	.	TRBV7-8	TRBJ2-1	CASSLARRSYNEQFF	TGTGCCAGCAGCTTAGCGCGGAGATCCTACAATGAGCAGTTCTTC
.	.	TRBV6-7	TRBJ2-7	CASSYRNQRVSYEQYF	TGTGCCAGCAGTTACAGGAACCAGCGGGTTTCCTACGAGCAGTACTTC
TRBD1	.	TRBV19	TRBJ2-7	CASSWGQGTYEQYF	TGTGCCAGTAGTTGGGGACAGGGTACCTACGAGCAGTACTTC
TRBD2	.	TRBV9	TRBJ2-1	CASSVETGGNEQFF	TGTGCCAGCAGCGTAGAGACGGGAGGGAATGAGCAGTTCTTC
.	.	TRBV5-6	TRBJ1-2	CASSLVGQGPTDGYTF	TGTGCCAGCAGCTTGGTCGGTCAGGGGCCAACTGACGGCTACACCTTC
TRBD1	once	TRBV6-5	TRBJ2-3	CAIGQENTDTQYF	TGTGCCATAGGACAGGAAAACACAGATACGCAGTATTTT
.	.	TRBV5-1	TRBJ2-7	CASSPQPDSSYEQYF	TGCGCCAGCAGCCCTCAACCGGACTCCTCCTACGAGCAGTACTTC